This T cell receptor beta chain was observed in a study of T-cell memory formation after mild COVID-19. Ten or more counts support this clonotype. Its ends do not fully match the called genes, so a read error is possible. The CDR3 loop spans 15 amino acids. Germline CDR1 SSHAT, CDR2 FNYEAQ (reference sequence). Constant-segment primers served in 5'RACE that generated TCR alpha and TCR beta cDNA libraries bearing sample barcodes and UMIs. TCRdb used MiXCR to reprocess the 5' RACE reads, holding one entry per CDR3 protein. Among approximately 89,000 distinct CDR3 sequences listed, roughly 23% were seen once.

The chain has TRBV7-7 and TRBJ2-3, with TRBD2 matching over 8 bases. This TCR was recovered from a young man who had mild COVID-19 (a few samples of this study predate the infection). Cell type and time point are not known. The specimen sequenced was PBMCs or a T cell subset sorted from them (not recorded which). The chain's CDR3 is CASSYAAGGTDTQYF. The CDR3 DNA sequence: TGTGCTAGCAGCTACGCAGCGGGGGGCACAGATACGCAGTATTTT.